This T cell receptor beta chain came from a study of radiotherapy plus CTLA-4 blockade in lung cancer. Study at large: Objective response rate was about 20%; disease control rate, about 31%.

Germline V gene data show CDR1 as GTSNPN and CDR2 as SVGIG (reference sequence). The CDR3 runs 13 residues. Sequencing was performed with immunoSEQ multiplex PCR; in TCRdb, only in-frame clones are kept and a portion is missing. The sample has 70,000 to 85,000 clones, 70% to 80% seen once. The TCR comes from a human donor with non-small cell lung cancer whose response to radiotherapy plus ipilimumab could not be evaluated. V usage is TRBV30 and J usage is TRBJ1-4; 8 bases are a match to TRBD1. Sequenced material: peripheral blood, taken from a patient treated with radiotherapy plus ipilimumab. The CDR3 DNA sequence: TGTGCACGGACAGGGACGACTAATGAAAAACTGTTTTTT. Residues: CARTGTTNEKLFF.